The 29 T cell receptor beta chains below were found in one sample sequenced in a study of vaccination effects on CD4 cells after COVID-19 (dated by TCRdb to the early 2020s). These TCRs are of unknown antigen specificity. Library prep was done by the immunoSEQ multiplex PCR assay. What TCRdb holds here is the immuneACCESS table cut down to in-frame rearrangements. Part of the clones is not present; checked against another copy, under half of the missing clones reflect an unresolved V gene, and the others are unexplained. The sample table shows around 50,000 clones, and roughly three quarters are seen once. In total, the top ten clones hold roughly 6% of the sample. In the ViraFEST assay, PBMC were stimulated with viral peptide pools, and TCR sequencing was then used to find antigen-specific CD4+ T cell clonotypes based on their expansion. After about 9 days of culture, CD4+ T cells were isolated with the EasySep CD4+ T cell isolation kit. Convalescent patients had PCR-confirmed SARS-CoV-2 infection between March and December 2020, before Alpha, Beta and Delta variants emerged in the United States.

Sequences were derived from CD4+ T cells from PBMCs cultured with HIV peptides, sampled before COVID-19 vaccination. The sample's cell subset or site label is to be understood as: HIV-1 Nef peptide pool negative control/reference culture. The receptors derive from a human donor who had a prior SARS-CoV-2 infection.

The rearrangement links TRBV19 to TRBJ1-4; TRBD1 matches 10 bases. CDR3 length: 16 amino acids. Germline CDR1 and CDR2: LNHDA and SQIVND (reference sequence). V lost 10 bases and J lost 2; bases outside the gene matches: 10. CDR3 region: CATEKDRGGTNEKLFF. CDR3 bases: TGTGCCACTGAGAAGGACAGGGGGGGGACTAATGAAAAACTGTTTTTT.

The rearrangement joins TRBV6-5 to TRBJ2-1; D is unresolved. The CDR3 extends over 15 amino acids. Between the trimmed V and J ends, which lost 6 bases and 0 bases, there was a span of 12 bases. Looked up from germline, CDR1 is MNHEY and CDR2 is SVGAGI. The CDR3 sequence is CASRRTDRSYNEQFF. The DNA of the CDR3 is TGTGCCAGCAGGCGCACTGACCGCTCCTACAATGAGCAGTTCTTC.

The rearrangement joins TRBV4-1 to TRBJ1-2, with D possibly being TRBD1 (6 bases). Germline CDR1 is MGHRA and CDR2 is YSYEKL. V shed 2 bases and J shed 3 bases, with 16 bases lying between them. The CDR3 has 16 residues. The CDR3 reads CASSQPQQGSYYGYTF. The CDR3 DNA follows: TGCGCCAGCAGCCAACCTCAACAGGGTTCATACTATGGCTACACCTTC.

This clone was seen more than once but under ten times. Written as DNA, the CDR3 is TGTGCCAGCAGGAAAGGGGCAGGGGGACTCCAAGAGACCCAGTACTTC. This encodes CASRKGAGGLQETQYF. The chain has TRBV21-1 and TRBJ2-5; the table names TRBD1, a call not compared with the DNA. TRBV21-1 is recorded as a pseudogene. The CDR3 extends over 16 amino acids.

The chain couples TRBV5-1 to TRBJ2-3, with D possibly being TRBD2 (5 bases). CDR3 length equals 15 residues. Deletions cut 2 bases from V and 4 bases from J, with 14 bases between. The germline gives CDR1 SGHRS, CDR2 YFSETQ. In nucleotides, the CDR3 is TGCGCCAGCAGCTTAACGCCCGAGGGCCCAGATACGCAGTATTTT. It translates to CASSLTPEGPDTQYF. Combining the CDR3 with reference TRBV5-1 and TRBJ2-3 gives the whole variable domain KAGVTQTPRYLIKTRGQQVTLSCSPISGHRSVSWYQQTPGQGLQFLFEYFSETQRNKGNFPGRFSGRQFSNSRSEMNVSTLELGDSALYLCASSLTPEGPDTQYFGPGTRLTVL.

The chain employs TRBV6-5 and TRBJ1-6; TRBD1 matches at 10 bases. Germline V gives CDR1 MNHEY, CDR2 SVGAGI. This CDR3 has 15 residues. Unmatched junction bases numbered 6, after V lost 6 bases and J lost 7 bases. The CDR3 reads CASSGQGGWNSPLHF. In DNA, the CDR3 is TGTGCCAGCAGCGGACAGGGGGGGTGGAATTCACCCCTCCACTTT.

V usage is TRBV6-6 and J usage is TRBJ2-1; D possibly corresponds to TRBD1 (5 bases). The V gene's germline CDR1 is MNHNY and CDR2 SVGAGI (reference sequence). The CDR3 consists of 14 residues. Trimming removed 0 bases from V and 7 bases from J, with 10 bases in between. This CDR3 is CASSYSRVYNEQFF. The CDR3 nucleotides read TGTGCCAGCAGTTACTCCAGGGTGTATAATGAGCAGTTCTTC.

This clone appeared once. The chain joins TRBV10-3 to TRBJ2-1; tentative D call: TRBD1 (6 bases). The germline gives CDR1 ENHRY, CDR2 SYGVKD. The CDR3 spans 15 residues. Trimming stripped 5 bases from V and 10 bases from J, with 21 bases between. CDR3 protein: CAISTPSLGAPEQFF. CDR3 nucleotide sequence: TGTGCCATCAGTACACCCTCGTTGGGGGCCCCGGAGCAGTTCTTC.

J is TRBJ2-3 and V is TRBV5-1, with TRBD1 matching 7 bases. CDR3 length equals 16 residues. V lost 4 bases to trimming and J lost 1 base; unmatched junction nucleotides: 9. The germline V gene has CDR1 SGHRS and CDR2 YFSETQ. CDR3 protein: CASSQPTGYGTDTQYF. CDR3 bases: TGCGCCAGCAGCCAACCGACAGGGTACGGCACAGATACGCAGTATTTT.

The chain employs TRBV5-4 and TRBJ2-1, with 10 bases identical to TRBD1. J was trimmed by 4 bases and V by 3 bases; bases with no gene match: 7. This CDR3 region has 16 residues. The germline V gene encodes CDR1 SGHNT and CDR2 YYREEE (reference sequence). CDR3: CASSSRQGATYNEQFF. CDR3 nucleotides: TGTGCCAGCAGCTCGAGACAGGGGGCCACATACAATGAGCAGTTCTTC.

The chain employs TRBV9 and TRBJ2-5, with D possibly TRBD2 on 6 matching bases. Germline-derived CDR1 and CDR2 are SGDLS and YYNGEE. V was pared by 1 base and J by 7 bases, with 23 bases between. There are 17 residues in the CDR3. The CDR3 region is CASSVFSSAIPRGTQYF. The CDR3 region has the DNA TGTGCCAGCAGCGTATTTTCTAGCGCCATACCCCGGGGGACCCAGTACTTC.

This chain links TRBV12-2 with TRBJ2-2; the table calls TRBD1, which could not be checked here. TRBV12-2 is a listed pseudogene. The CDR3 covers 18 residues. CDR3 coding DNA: TGTGCAAGTCGCTTAGCGCTTTCGGTGCAGGCTCACACCGGGGAGCTGTTTTTT. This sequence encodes CASRLALSVQAHTGELFF.

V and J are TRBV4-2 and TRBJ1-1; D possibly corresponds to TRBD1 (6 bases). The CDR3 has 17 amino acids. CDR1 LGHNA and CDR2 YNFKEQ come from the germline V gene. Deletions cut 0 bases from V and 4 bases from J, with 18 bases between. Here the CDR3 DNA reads TGTGCCAGCAGCCAAGACGGGAGCGGGGGGCGCGCCACTGAAGCTTTCTTT. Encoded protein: CASSQDGSGGRATEAFF.

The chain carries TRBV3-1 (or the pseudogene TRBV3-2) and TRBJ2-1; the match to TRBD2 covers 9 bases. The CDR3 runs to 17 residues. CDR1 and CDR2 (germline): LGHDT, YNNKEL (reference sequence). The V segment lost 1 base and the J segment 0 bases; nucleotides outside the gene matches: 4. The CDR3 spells CASSQVGAGGSYNEQFF. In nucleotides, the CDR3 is TGTGCCAGCAGCCAAGTGGGAGCGGGGGGCTCCTACAATGAGCAGTTCTTC.

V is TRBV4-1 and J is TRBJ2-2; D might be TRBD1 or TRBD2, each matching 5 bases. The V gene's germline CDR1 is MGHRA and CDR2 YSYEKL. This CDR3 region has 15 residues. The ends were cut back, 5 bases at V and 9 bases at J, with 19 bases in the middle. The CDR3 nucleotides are TGCGCCAGCAGCGACCGGGACGACTCTCTTAGGGAGCTGTTTTTT. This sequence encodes CASSDRDDSLRELFF.

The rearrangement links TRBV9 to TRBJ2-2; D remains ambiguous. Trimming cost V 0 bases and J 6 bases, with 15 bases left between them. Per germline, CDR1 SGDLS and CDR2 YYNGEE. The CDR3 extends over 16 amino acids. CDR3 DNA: TGTGCCAGCAGCGTAGCCGTGACTGCCACTCCCGGGGAGCTGTTTTTT. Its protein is CASSVAVTATPGELFF.

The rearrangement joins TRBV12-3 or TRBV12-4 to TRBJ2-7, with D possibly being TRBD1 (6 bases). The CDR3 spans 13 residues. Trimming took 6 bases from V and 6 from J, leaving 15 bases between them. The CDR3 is CASSRSQGSEQYF. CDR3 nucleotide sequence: TGTGCCAGCAGCAGGTCACAGGGATCCGAGCAGTACTTC.

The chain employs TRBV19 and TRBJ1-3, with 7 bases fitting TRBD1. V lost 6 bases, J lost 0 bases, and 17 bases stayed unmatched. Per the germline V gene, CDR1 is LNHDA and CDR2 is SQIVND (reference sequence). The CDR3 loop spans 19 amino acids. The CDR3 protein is CASRPVGTARHYSGNTIYF. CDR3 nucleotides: TGTGCCAGTAGACCTGTCGGGACAGCGCGTCACTACTCTGGAAACACCATATATTTT.

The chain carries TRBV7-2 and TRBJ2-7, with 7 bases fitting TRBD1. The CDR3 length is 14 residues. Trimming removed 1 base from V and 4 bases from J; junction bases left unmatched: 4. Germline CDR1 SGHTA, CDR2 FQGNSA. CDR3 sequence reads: CASSLVDRDYEQYF. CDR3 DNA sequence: TGTGCCAGCAGCTTAGTCGACAGGGATTACGAGCAGTACTTC.

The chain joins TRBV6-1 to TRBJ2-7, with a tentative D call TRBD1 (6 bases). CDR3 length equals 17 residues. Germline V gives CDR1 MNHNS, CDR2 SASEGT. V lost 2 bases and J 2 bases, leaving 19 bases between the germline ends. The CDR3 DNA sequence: TGTGCCAGCAGTGAACAGGGCTTACAGGGTGATGCCTACGAGCAGTACTTC. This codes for CASSEQGLQGDAYEQYF.

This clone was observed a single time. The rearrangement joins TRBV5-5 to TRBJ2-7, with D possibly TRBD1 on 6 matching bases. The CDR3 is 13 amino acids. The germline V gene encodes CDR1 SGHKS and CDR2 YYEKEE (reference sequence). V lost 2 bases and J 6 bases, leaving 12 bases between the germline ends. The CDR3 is CASSFFQGPEQYF. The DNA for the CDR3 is TGTGCCAGCAGCTTCTTCCAGGGGCCCGAGCAGTACTTC.

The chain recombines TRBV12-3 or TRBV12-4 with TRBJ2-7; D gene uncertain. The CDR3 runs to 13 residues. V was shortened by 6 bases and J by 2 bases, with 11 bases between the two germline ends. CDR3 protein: CASSPSSPYEQYF. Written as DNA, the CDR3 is TGTGCCAGCAGCCCTTCCAGCCCCTACGAGCAGTACTTC.

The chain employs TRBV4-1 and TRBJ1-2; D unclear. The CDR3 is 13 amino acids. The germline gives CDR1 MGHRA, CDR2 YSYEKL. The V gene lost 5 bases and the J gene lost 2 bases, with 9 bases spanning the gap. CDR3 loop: CASSGSGNYGYTF. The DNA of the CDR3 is TGCGCCAGCAGCGGGTCTGGGAACTATGGCTACACCTTC.

The CDR3 nucleotides are TGTGCCAGCTCACCACCGGGACAGGGGGTTGCAAATGAGCAGTTCTTC. Amino acid sequence: CASSPPGQGVANEQFF. The J gene is TRBJ2-1, the V gene TRBV18; 11 nucleotides align to TRBD1. Germline lookup yields CDR1 KGHSH and CDR2 LQKENI. The CDR3 extends over 16 amino acids. Losses at the gene ends were 0 bases for V and 7 bases for J; bases not matched to a gene: 5.

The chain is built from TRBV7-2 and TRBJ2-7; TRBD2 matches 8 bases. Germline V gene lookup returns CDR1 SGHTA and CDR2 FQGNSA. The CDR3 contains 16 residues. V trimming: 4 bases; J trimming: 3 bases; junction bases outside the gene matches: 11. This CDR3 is CASSSISGTRIYEQYF. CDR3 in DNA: TGTGCCAGCAGCTCTATTAGCGGGACTCGGATCTACGAGCAGTACTTC.

CDR3 amino acids: CASSSVALGNTIYF. The CDR3 DNA is TGTGCCAGCAGCTCAGTAGCCCTCGGAAACACCATATATTTT. V usage is TRBV7-8 and J usage is TRBJ1-3; the D is unclear. V was trimmed by 4 bases and J by 4 bases, leaving 11 bases between them. Germline V CDR1 and CDR2: SGHVS, FQNEAQ. The CDR3 runs to 14 residues.

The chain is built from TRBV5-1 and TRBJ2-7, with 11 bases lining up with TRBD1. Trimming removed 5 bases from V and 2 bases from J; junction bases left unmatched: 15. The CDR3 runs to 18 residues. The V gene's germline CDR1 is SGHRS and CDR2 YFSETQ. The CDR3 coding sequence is TGCGCCAGCAGTCGGGGGACCGGCGGACAGGGGGCAACCTACGAGCAGTACTTC. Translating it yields CASSRGTGGQGATYEQYF.

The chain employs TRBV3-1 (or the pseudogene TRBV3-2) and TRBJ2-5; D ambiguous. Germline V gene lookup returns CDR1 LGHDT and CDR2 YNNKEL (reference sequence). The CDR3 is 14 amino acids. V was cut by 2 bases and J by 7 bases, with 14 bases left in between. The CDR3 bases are TGTGCCAGCAGCCAAATGGCAGGCCCCGGGACCCAGTACTTC. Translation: CASSQMAGPGTQYF.

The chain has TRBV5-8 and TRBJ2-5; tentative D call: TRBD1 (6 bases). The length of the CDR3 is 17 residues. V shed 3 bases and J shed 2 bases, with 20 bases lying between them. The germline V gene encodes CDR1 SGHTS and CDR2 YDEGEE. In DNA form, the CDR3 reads TGTGCCAGCAGCTCCCGCAGATCTGGGGGCATTCAAGAGACCCAGTACTTC. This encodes CASSSRRSGGIQETQYF.